The clone carrying this T cell receptor (beta chain) was counted ten times or more. Its target is unknown. Per germline, CDR1 SGHKS and CDR2 YYEKEE (reference sequence). The CDR3 spans 13 residues. Germline trimming cut 4 bases from V and 3 bases from J; bases unmatched to any gene: 4. The record originates from a study of neurological immune-mediated disorders. Whole-study results and caveats: Across subjects, expanded clones had no CDR3 amino acid sequences in common, pointing to private repertoires in all groups. HTLV-1-associated myelopathy ranked highest for TCR clonal expansion and multiple sclerosis lowest, beneath healthy controls. The repertoires of 18 of 34 multiple sclerosis patients were placed by phylogenetic grouping in a single related-CDR3 cluster, which may be a signature.

TCRdb recomputed calls from the 5' RACE reads with MiXCR, one row per CDR3 protein. The sample has roughly 60,000 distinct CDR3 sequences; more than 4% are singletons. Where libraries were unsorted, they were derived from 2 million PBMCs stored at -80 degrees C. This TCR was recovered from a woman between 50 and 59 years old with multiple sclerosis. This chain connects TRBV5-5 to TRBJ2-7; 7 positions match TRBD1. The specimen sequenced was PBMCs. The CDR3 DNA is TGTGCCAGCAGCGCCGACAGGGTCTACGAGCAGTACTTC. Amino acid sequence: CASSADRVYEQYF.